This record looks at one T cell receptor (beta chain) sequence and its context. Its recognized antigen is unknown. No much larger clone is present one base from it, and per-base qualities are unavailable. This sample is part of a study of radiation and T cells in renal cell carcinoma (dated by TCRdb to the early 2020s). For the study in its entirety: Samples came from a clinical trial, in which primary renal cell carcinomas received 15 Gy stereotactic body radiation therapy followed by nephrectomy 4 weeks later. In total, almost 55 samples, comprising 26 tumors and around 27 peripheral blood samples, were subjected to TCR beta sequencing. Across all 50 or so samples, roughly 3,700,000 unique CDR3 nucleotide sequences encoding 2.5 million to 3 million unique CDR3 amino acid sequences were identified. General conclusions and limits of the study: Because pretreatment tumor biopsies were not available, the study could not determine whether clonotypes were already present within the tumor at baseline. Top tumor clonotypes rose in blood from baseline to 2 weeks post-radiation, then contracted by 4 weeks, suggesting transient expansion of tumor-resident clones. Dynamics of the blood repertoire were not tracked past 4 weeks after treatment. Effects of radiation dose or scheduling on the TCR repertoire could not be addressed with the single-armed trial design.

TCR beta libraries were generated from genomic DNA with the immunoSEQ kit, following the manufacturer's recommendations. To prepare the libraries, a first multiplex PCR with proprietary primers was run, followed by a second PCR that added unique barcodes, and a bead cleanup was done after each round. A positive control reaction and a negative control reaction, both provided in the kit, were run with every batch of samples. The final libraries were assessed on an Agilent 4200 TapeStation D1000 ScreenTape, pooled by volume, and quantified by qPCR. Sequencing was performed on an Illumina NextSeq500 using a MidOutput 150-cycle cartridge, with 156 Read1 cycles, 15 Index1 cycles, and the kit custom primers. The pooled library was loaded at approximately 0.97 pM with approximately 20% PhiX control spiked in. The original pipeline was this. Vendor-processed data were analyzed in R, and a clonotype was defined as all T cells sharing the same CDR3 nucleotide sequence. In the clone abundance analyses, frequencies were normalized to the 10,000 most abundant clones in each sample. Before analysis, public T cell clones were removed, and these numbered fewer than five per sample on average. Tumor-enriched clonotypes and baseline blood-enriched clonotypes were defined as those with an abundance difference of at least 32-fold between compartments. Clonotypes expanded or contracted between blood time points were identified with a beta-binomial differential abundance model. Similarity between tumor and blood repertoires was quantified using the Baroni-Urbani and Buser coefficient, and groups were compared with two-tailed Wilcoxon tests in R. TCRdb took this table from immuneACCESS and kept in-frame rearrangements with V and J called. Such tables lack part of the clones; where checked against another copy, unresolved V genes explain under half of the gap, and the rest is unexplained. V and J calls and clone size follow that table, whereas D and trimming were derived from the DNA. This sample holds roughly 80,000 clones; 80% to 90% were observed only once. 20% to 25% of the sample belongs to the ten largest clones.

Read against the paper, the sample's time point label means: blood 2 weeks post-SBRT. The sample's treatment or condition label is to be understood as: 15 Gy SBRT to primary tumor, nephrectomy 4 weeks later. Serial peripheral blood from radiation-treated patients was sampled at baseline, 2 weeks and 4 weeks after SBRT to track tumor-enriched clonotypes. Every patient had renal cell carcinoma of clear cell pathology. The QIAamp DNA Blood Mini Kit (Qiagen) was used to prepare genomic DNA for TCR sequencing. The analyses included just those samples that passed every quality control check. The germline V gene (reference sequence) gives CDR1 as LNHDA and CDR2 as SQIVND. Including the terminal cysteine and phenylalanine, the CDR3 comprises 14 residues. Only the CDR3 portion is preserved as DNA: 42 bases, with reading frame beginning at the first base. Germline trimming amounts to 6 bases on V and 2 bases on J, with 4 as the count of junction bases outside the gene matches.

The sequence derives from a woman in her forties or fifties with renal cell carcinoma. The sequencing used blood, collected from a patient whose treatment included radiotherapy and nephrectomy. Rearrangement joined TRBV19 to TRBJ1-5; 7 junctional bases match TRBD1. The sequenced DNA: TGTGCCAGTAGGCTCGACAGGGGCAATCAGCCCCAGCATTTT. It specifies CASRLDRGNQPQHF.